The 24 T cell receptor beta chains below come from one sample, sequenced in a study of blood T cell repertoires in COVID-19. Clones were read by immunoSEQ multiplex PCR, and TCRdb kept only the in-frame ones, dropping some. The sample includes some 190,000 clones, about 80% of them seen just once. Specimen: PBMCs or T cells enriched from blood (not recorded which). The receptors stem from a man between 60 and 75 years old who had been exposed to COVID-19.

This clone was seen only once. The CDR3 DNA sequence: TGTGCCAGTAGGGAGAGGGGGCCAGATACGCAGTATTTT. Encoded protein: CASRERGPDTQYF. This chain joins TRBV19 and TRBJ2-3, with TRBD1 matching over 7 bases. The CDR3 is made up of 13 amino acids. Germline-derived CDR1 and CDR2 are LNHDA and SQIVND (reference sequence). With V trimmed by 6 bases and J by 4 bases, 4 bases remained unmatched.

This clone was seen more than once but under ten times. This sequence joins TRBV6-2 or TRBV6-3 and TRBJ2-3; TRBD2 aligns across 9 bases. After removal of 0 bases from V and 2 bases from J, the junction contained 0 bases not matched to a gene. The CDR3 contains 15 residues. Germline CDR1 and CDR2: MNHEY and SVGEGT. CDR3 DNA sequence: TGTGCCAGCAGTTACTCGGGACTAGCCACAGATACGCAGTATTTT. Translation: CASSYSGLATDTQYF.

This clone was detected only a few times. The V gene is TRBV7-9, the J gene TRBJ2-7; D may be TRBD2 (5 bases). Germline values: CDR1 SEHNR, CDR2 FQNEAQ (reference sequence). V was clipped by 2 bases and J by 3 bases, with 11 bases between them. This CDR3 spans 14 amino acids. CDR3: CASSLIASSYEQYF. The DNA for the CDR3 is TGTGCCAGCAGCTTAATCGCTAGCAGCTACGAGCAGTACTTC. Variable domain in full (rest from reference TRBV7-9 and TRBJ2-7): DTGVSQNPRHKITKRGQNVTFRCDPISEHNRLYWYRQTLGQGPEFLTYFQNEAQLEKSRLLSDRFSAERPKGSFSTLEIQRTEQGDSAMYLCASSLIASSYEQYFGPGTRLTVT.

The CDR3 coding sequence is TGTGCCAGTAGTATCGCCCCGCTCGGGGGTGCTGCCTACGAGCAGTACTTC. Encoded protein: CASSIAPLGGAAYEQYF. This chain joins TRBV19 and TRBJ2-7; D might be TRBD2 (6 bases). Germline lookup yields CDR1 LNHDA and CDR2 SQIVND (reference sequence). The CDR3 is 17 residues long. V dropped 3 bases and J dropped 2 bases, with 20 bases sitting between them.

This chain uses TRBV7-2 with TRBJ1-5, with a tentative D call TRBD1 (6 bases). The CDR3 spans 15 residues. V dropped 1 base and J dropped 7 bases, with 14 bases sitting between them. Per germline, CDR1 SGHTA and CDR2 FQGNSA. The CDR3 coding sequence is TGTGCCAGCAGCTTAGGGGGGACACGGGGACAGCCCCAGCATTTT. Protein: CASSLGGTRGQPQHF.

Here the CDR3 reads CASSQTRLNNEQFF. The CDR3 DNA reads TGTGCCAGCAGCCAGACTAGATTGAATAATGAGCAGTTCTTC. The chain has TRBV6-6 and TRBJ2-1; D is possibly TRBD2 (6 bases). V lost 6 bases to trimming and J lost 7 bases, with 16 bases between them. There are 14 residues in the CDR3. The V gene's germline CDR1 is MNHNY and CDR2 SVGAGI (reference sequence).

The chain links TRBV11-2 to TRBJ1-3; tentatively, D is TRBD1 (6 bases). The CDR3 is 15 amino acids. CDR1 is SGHAT and CDR2 is FQNNGV in the germline V gene. V gave up 4 bases and J gave up 0 bases, with 10 bases separating them. The CDR3 sequence: CASSSDSLSGNTIYF. The CDR3 DNA reads as TGTGCCAGCAGCTCGGACAGCCTCTCTGGAAACACCATATATTTT.

The chain carries TRBV28 and TRBJ1-2, with no clear D. In germline, CDR1 is MDHEN, CDR2 SYDVKM. Trimming removed 1 base at V and 5 bases at J, with 14 bases between. CDR3 size: 15 residues. The CDR3 protein is CASSLLAEPAYGYTF. The CDR3 DNA reads TGTGCCAGCAGTTTATTAGCAGAGCCGGCGTATGGCTACACCTTC.

In its sample, this clone was seen a few times. V is TRBV5-1 and J is TRBJ2-7; 8 bases map to TRBD1. The CDR3 has 13 amino acids. Germline V lookup: CDR1 SGHRS, CDR2 YFSETQ. The J segment lost 5 bases and the V segment lost 0 bases, leaving 1 base of the junction unmatched. In DNA, the CDR3 is TGCGCCAGCAGCTTGGCAGGGGGCCACGAGCAGTACTTC. Translation gives CASSLAGGHEQYF.

This clone was counted between two and nine times. DNA for the CDR3: TGTGCCAGCAGCTCCACAAGGCGGGAGGGAGATAATGAGCAGTTCTTC. It encodes CASSSTRREGDNEQFF. The chain couples TRBV7-2 to TRBJ2-1; TRBD2 matches at 9 bases. The CDR3 has 16 residues. The V gene end was trimmed by 4 bases and the J gene end by 7 bases; junction bases not matched to a gene: 11. Germline assignment: CDR1 SGHTA and CDR2 FQGNSA.

J is TRBJ2-1 and V is TRBV21-1; TRBD2 is the table's D call, not checked against the DNA. TRBV21-1 is recorded as a pseudogene. The CDR3 contains 13 residues. In DNA, the CDR3 is TGTGCCAGCAGCAAAGGAGCGGTAGGTGAGCAGTTCTTC. Its protein product is CASSKGAVGEQFF.

V gene TRBV6-5 combines with J gene TRBJ1-1; 9 bases are a match to TRBD1. Germline lookup yields CDR1 MNHEY and CDR2 SVGAGI. This CDR3 has 15 amino acids. Trimming at V came to 2 bases and at J to 10 bases, leaving 11 bases not matched to a gene. This CDR3 reads CASSYLGTGTYRAFF. The CDR3 DNA sequence: TGTGCCAGCAGTTACCTTGGGACAGGGACGTATAGAGCTTTCTTT.

V usage is TRBV11-3 and J usage is TRBJ2-3; 13 nucleotides agree with TRBD2. Trimming took 5 bases from V and 6 from J; bases not matched to a gene: 5. The CDR3 runs to 15 residues. Germline V lookup: CDR1 SGHNT, CDR2 YENEEA. CDR3 coding DNA: TGTGCCAGCAGCCGGGGACTAGCGGGAAGGGATACGCAGTATTTT. Protein product: CASSRGLAGRDTQYF.

This clone was seen more than once but under ten times. V gene TRBV5-6 combines with J gene TRBJ1-1; the D is unclear. This CDR3 spans 14 amino acids. CDR1 and CDR2 (germline): SGHDT, YYEEEE. The V end lost 4 bases, the J end lost 4 bases, and 14 bases lay between the germline ends. Written as DNA, the CDR3 is TGTGCCAGCAGCCCCTCCGGGTCTCGCACTGAAGCTTTCTTT. Its translation: CASSPSGSRTEAFF.

The V gene is TRBV9, the J gene TRBJ2-1, with D possibly being TRBD2 (5 bases). The V end lost 0 bases, the J end lost 5 bases, and 6 bases lay between the germline ends. Germline CDR1 is SGDLS and CDR2 is YYNGEE. The CDR3 is made up of 13 amino acids. The CDR3 DNA reads TGTGCCAGCAGCGTAGAGACTAACAATGAGCAGTTCTTC. As protein: CASSVETNNEQFF. Full variable domain (outside the CDR3, taken from reference TRBV9 and TRBJ2-1): DSGVTQTPKHLITATGQRVTLRCSPRSGDLSVYWYQQSLDQGLQFLIQYYNGEERAKGNILERFSAQQFPDLHSELNLSSLELGDSALYFCASSVETNNEQFFGPGTRLTVL.

Written as DNA, the CDR3 is TGCGCCAGCACCAACACCGGGGTTTACAATGAGCAGTTCTTC. It encodes CASTNTGVYNEQFF. The chain is built from TRBV5-1 and TRBJ2-1; D might be TRBD2 (5 bases). Trimming removed 6 bases at V and 4 bases at J, with 14 bases between. This CDR3 comprises 14 residues. Germline V CDR1 and CDR2: SGHRS, YFSETQ.

This clone appeared a few times. This sequence joins TRBV6-5 and TRBJ2-7, with 7 bases fitting TRBD1. Germline CDR1 MNHEY, CDR2 SVGAGI. The trim removed 7 bases at V and 2 bases at J, leaving 11 bases unmatched. The CDR3 consists of 15 residues. CDR3 in DNA: TGTGCCAGCACCCCAGCCGGGACAGATACCTACGAGCAGTACTTC. Protein product: CASTPAGTDTYEQYF.

J is TRBJ1-5 and V is TRBV7-9, with D possibly being TRBD1 (6 bases). Per the germline V gene, CDR1 is SEHNR and CDR2 is FQNEAQ (reference sequence). Deletions cut 4 bases from V and 1 base from J, with 8 bases between. The CDR3 extends over 14 amino acids. CDR3 loop: CASSSDSSNQPQHF. The CDR3 DNA is TGTGCCAGCAGCTCGGACAGCAGCAATCAGCCCCAGCATTTT.

The J gene is TRBJ1-1, the V gene TRBV7-6, with D perhaps TRBD1 (6 bases). Per the germline V gene, CDR1 is SGHVS and CDR2 is FNYEAQ. V was clipped by 6 bases and J by 0 bases, with 20 bases between them. The CDR3 loop spans 17 amino acids. This CDR3 reads CASSFLGRGAMNTEAFF. The CDR3 DNA reads TGTGCCAGCAGTTTCCTCGGGCGGGGGGCCATGAACACTGAAGCTTTCTTT.

The gene calls are TRBV19 and TRBJ1-2, with D possibly matching TRBD1 (6 bases). Germline-derived CDR1 and CDR2 are LNHDA and SQIVND (reference sequence). V lost 4 bases and J lost 8, with 17 bases in between. The CDR3 extends over 14 amino acids. CDR3 region: CASSTDRGARGYTF. For the CDR3, the DNA is TGTGCCAGTAGTACCGACCGGGGGGCCCGCGGCTACACCTTC.

This rearrangement joins TRBV6-5 to TRBJ2-7, with D uncertain. V was clipped by 5 bases and J by 8 bases, with 16 bases between them. CDR3 length: 13 amino acids. Germline V CDR1 and CDR2: MNHEY, SVGAGI. For the CDR3, the DNA is TGTGCCAGCAGTAACCAAGATAGTTTGAAGCAGTACTTC. Its protein product is CASSNQDSLKQYF.

The rearrangement links TRBV9 to TRBJ2-3; 8 bases match TRBD1. From germline, CDR1 is SGDLS and CDR2 YYNGEE. V was pared by 3 bases and J by 2 bases, with 5 bases of the junction left unmatched. The CDR3 extends over 15 amino acids. CDR3 sequence reads: CASSGRTGYTDTQYF. CDR3 nucleotides: TGTGCCAGCAGCGGCCGGACAGGGTACACAGATACGCAGTATTTT.

This clone appeared a single time. J is TRBJ1-1 and V is TRBV19, with 7 bases aligning to TRBD1. This CDR3 region has 16 residues. Looked up from germline, CDR1 is LNHDA and CDR2 is SQIVND (reference sequence). The V and J ends lost 2 bases and 1 base, in that order; junction bases with no gene match: 7. The CDR3 here is CASSIRAGGGNTEAFF. The CDR3 DNA reads as TGTGCCAGTAGTATACGTGCAGGGGGAGGGAACACTGAAGCTTTCTTT.

The chain has TRBV11-2 and TRBJ2-1; 11 nucleotides match TRBD2. CDR1 and CDR2 from the germline V gene are SGHAT and FQNNGV. The CDR3 is made up of 17 amino acids. V shed 5 bases, J shed 8 bases, and the junction held 14 bases outside the gene matches. The DNA of the CDR3 is TGTGCCAGCAGCGAAGGACTAGCGGGCCCTCTATCCCATGAGCAGTTCTTC. It is translated as CASSEGLAGPLSHEQFF.